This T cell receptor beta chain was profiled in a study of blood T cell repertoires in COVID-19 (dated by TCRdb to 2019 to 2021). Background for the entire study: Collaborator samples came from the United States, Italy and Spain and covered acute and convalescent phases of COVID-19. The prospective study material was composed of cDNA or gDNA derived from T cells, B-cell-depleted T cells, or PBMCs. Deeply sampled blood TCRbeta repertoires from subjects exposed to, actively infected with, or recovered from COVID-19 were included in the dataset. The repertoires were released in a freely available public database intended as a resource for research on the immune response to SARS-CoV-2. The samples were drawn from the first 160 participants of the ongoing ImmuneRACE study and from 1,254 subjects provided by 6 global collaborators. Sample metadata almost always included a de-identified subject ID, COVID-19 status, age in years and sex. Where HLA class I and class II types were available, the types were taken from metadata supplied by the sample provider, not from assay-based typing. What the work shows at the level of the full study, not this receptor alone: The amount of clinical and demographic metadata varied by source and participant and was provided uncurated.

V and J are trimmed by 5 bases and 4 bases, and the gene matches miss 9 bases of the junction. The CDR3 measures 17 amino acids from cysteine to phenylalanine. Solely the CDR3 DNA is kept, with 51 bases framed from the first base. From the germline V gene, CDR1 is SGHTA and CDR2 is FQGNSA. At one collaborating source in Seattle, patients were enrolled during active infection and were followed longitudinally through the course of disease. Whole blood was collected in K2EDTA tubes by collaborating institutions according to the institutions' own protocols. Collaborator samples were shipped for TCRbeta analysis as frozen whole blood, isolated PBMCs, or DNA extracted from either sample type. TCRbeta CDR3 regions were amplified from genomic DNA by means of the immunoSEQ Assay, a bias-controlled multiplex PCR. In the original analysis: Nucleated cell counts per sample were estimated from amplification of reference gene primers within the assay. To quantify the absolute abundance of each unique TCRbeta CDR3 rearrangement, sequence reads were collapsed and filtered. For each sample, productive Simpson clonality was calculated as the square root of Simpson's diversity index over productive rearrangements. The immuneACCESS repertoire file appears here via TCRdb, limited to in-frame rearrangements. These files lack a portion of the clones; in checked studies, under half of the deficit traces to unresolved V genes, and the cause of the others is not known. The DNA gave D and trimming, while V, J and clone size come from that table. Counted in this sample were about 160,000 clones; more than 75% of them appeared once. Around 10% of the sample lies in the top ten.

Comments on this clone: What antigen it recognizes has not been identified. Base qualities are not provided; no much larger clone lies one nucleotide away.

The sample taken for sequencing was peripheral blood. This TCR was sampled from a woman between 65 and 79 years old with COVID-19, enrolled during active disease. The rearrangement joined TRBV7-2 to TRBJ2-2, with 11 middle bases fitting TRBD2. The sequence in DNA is TGTGCCAGCAGCCCTTTAGCGGGGGGGCCTGGCACCGGGGAGCTGTTTTTT. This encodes CASSPLAGGPGTGELFF.